The sequence of this T cell receptor beta chain was determined in a study of response to subunit inactivated influenza vaccine. TCRdb re-called the RT-PCR reads through MiXCR, storing one row per CDR3 protein. This sample has 600,000 to 850,000 distinct CDR3 sequences, with 11% to 15% found just once. CDR3 length equals 16 residues. After removal of 4 bases from V and 2 bases from J, the junction contained 7 bases not matched to a gene. Germline V gene data show CDR1 as MNHNS and CDR2 as SASEGT. The sample holds many counts of this clonotype. This receptor was obtained from a man in his forties or fifties who received an inactivated influenza vaccine. This sample comprised PBMCs from blood, obtained 14 to 15 days before vaccination. V and J are TRBV6-1 and TRBJ1-5; 8 positions match TRBD1. Here the CDR3 reads CASSANTGGGNQPQHF. The CDR3 DNA is TGTGCCAGCAGTGCTAACACAGGGGGAGGCAATCAGCCCCAGCATTTT.